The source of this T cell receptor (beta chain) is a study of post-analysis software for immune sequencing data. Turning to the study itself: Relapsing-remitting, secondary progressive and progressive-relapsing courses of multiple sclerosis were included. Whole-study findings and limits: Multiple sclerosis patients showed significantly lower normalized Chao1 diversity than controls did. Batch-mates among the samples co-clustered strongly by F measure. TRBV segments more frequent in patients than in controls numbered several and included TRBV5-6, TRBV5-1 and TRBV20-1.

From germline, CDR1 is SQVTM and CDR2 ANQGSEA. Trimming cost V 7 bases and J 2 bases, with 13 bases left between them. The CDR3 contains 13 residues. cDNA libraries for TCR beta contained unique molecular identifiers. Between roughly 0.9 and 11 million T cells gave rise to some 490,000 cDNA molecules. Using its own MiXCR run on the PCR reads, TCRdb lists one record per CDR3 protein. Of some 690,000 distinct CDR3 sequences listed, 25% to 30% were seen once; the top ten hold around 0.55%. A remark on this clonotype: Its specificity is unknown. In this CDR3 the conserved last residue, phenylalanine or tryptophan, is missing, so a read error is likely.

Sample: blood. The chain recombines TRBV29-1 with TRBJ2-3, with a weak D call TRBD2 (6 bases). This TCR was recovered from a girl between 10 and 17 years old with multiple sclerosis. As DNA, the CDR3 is TGCAGCGGGGCTAGCGCCTTCACAGATACGCAGTATTTG. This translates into CSGASAFTDTQYL.